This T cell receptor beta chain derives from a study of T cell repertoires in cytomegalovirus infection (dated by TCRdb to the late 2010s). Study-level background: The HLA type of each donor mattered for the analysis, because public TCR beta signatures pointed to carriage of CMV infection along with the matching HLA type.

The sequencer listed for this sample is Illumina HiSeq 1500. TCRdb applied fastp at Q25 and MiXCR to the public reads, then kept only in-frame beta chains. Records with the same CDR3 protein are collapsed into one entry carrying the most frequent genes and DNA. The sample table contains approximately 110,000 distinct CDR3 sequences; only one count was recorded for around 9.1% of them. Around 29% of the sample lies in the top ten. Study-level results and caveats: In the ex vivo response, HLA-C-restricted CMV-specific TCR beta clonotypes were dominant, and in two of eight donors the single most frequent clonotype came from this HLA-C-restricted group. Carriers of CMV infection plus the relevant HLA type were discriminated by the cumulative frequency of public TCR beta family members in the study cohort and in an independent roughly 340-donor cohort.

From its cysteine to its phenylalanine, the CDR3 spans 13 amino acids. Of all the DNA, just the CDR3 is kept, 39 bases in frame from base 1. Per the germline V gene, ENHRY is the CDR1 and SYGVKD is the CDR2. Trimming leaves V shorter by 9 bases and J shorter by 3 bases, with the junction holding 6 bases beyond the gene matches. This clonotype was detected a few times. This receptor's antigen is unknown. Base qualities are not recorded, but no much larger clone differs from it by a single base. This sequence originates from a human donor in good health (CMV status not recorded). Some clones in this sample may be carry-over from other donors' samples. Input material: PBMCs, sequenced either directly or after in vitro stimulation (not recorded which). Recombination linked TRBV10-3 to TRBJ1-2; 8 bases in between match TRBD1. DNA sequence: TGTGCCATAGCTTCGACAGGGGACTATGGCTACACCTTC. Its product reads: CAIASTGDYGYTF.